The 32 T cell receptor beta chains presented below share a single source sample, sequenced in a study of radiotherapy plus CTLA-4 blockade in lung cancer. Profiled with immunoSEQ multiplex PCR; TCRdb holds only in-frame clones, not every one. The sample has around 90,000 clones; 83% are singletons. The sequencing here drew on peripheral blood, taken from a patient treated with radiotherapy plus ipilimumab. Receptors were obtained from a human donor with non-small cell lung cancer who had stable disease on radiotherapy plus ipilimumab.

This chain uses TRBV28 with TRBJ2-1; 10 bases match TRBD2. The length of the CDR3 is 15 residues. V trimming: 4 bases; J trimming: 7 bases; junction bases outside the gene matches: 7. Germline assignment: CDR1 MDHEN and CDR2 SYDVKM. DNA of the CDR3: TGTGCCAGCAGTTCGAGCGGGGGGGCTATAAATGAGCAGTTCTTC. It codes for CASSSSGGAINEQFF.

This sequence joins TRBV5-4 and TRBJ2-5, with 15 bases that match TRBD2. Germline CDR1 SGHNT, CDR2 YYREEE (reference sequence). Trimming at V came to 2 bases and at J to 5 bases, leaving 7 bases not matched to a gene. The CDR3 covers 17 residues. This chain's CDR3 is CASSLGLAGGPSETQYF. CDR3 nucleotides: TGTGCCAGCAGCTTAGGACTAGCGGGGGGGCCATCGGAGACCCAGTACTTC.

The chain uses TRBV6-5 and TRBJ1-6; D is undetermined. There are 13 residues in the CDR3. Germline V gene data show CDR1 as MNHEY and CDR2 as SVGAGI. The V end lost 4 bases, the J end lost 4 bases, and 5 bases lay between the germline ends. The CDR3 sequence: CASSFDYNSPLHF. The CDR3 nucleotides read TGTGCCAGCAGTTTCGATTATAATTCACCCCTCCACTTT.

The V call is TRBV28, the J call TRBJ2-1; D not resolved. Germline V gene lookup returns CDR1 MDHEN and CDR2 SYDVKM. The V end was cut by 5 bases, the J end by 4 bases, with 21 bases between. The CDR3 totals 17 residues. The CDR3 here is CASSPAPPRVLYNEQFF. For the CDR3, the DNA is TGTGCCAGCAGTCCGGCTCCCCCCAGAGTATTGTACAATGAGCAGTTCTTC.

This chain joins TRBV9 and TRBJ2-3; D possibly corresponds to TRBD2 (7 bases). This CDR3 is 14 amino acids long. Trimming took 4 bases from V and 5 from J, leaving 14 bases between them. CDR1 is SGDLS, CDR2 YYNGEE, per germline. CDR3 in amino acids: CASSLGGGGDTQYF. The CDR3 DNA reads as TGTGCCAGCAGCCTGGGAGGGGGGGGAGATACGCAGTATTTT.

The chain combines TRBV5-8 with TRBJ1-1, with D possibly being TRBD1 (6 bases). The length of the CDR3 is 14 residues. CDR1 is SGHTS, CDR2 YDEGEE, per germline. Deletions cut 5 bases from V and 4 bases from J, with 15 bases between. As DNA, the CDR3 is TGTGCCAGCAGGCCAACAGGGACGGTCACTGAAGCTTTCTTT. Residues: CASRPTGTVTEAFF. The whole variable domain, filled in from reference TRBV5-8 and TRBJ1-1, reads EAGVTQSPTHLIKTRGQQATLRCSPISGHTSVYWYQQALGLGLQFLLWYDEGEERNRGNFPPRFSGRQFPNYSSELNVNALELEDSALYLCASRPTGTVTEAFFGQGTRLTVV.

V is TRBV27 and J is TRBJ1-4, with 7 bases that match TRBD1. Per germline, CDR1 MNHEY and CDR2 SMNVEV (reference sequence). The junction had 4 bases not matched to a gene; V was cut back by 5 bases and J by 1 base. The CDR3 runs 15 residues. In DNA, the CDR3 is TGTGCCAGCAGTCTAAACAGGGGAACTAATGAAAAACTGTTTTTT. It yields the protein CASSLNRGTNEKLFF.

The chain couples TRBV9 to TRBJ2-7; D is possibly TRBD1 or TRBD2 (5 bases each). The CDR3 has 14 residues. Trimming removed 4 bases from V and 3 bases from J, with 14 bases in between. Germline CDR1 SGDLS, CDR2 YYNGEE. The chain's CDR3 is CASSPTGRFYEQYF. The CDR3 bases are TGTGCCAGCAGCCCAACGGGACGGTTCTACGAGCAGTACTTC.

CDR3 loop: CASSLGDRIQETQYF. In DNA, the CDR3 is TGTGCCAGCAGCTTAGGAGATAGGATCCAAGAGACCCAGTACTTC. The chain is built from TRBV7-7 and TRBJ2-5; D is uncertain. The CDR3 is made up of 15 amino acids. Germline-derived CDR1 and CDR2 are SSHAT and FNYEAQ (reference sequence). V was shortened by 1 base and J by 1 base, with 10 bases between the two germline ends.

V usage is TRBV4-2 and J usage is TRBJ2-5, with a weak D call TRBD2 (5 bases). Germline V gene data show CDR1 as LGHNA and CDR2 as YNFKEQ. Trimming pared 6 bases from V and 2 bases from J, leaving 7 bases between. CDR3 length: 12 amino acids. The chain's CDR3 is CASSREQETQYF. The DNA of the CDR3 is TGTGCCAGCAGTCGGGAACAAGAGACCCAGTACTTC.

The V call is TRBV19, the J call TRBJ2-7, with 10 bases identical to TRBD1. Germline trimming cut 1 base from V and 4 bases from J; bases unmatched to any gene: 7. CDR1 and CDR2 from the germline V gene are LNHDA and SQIVND (reference sequence). The CDR3 runs to 16 residues. CDR3 in amino acids: CASSIGAGQGMYEQYF. CDR3 nucleotide sequence: TGTGCCAGTAGTATAGGCGCGGGACAGGGGATGTACGAGCAGTACTTC.

V gene TRBV7-9 combines with J gene TRBJ1-1, with D uncertain. There are 14 residues in the CDR3. From germline, CDR1 is SEHNR and CDR2 FQNEAQ (reference sequence). Trimming stripped 3 bases from V and 2 bases from J, with 10 bases between. This CDR3 is CASSFFEGNTEAFF. As DNA, the CDR3 is TGTGCCAGCAGCTTTTTTGAGGGCAACACTGAAGCTTTCTTT.

The chain recombines TRBV11-3 with TRBJ2-1; 10 bases are a match to TRBD2. The germline gives CDR1 SGHNT, CDR2 YENEEA. The length of the CDR3 is 17 residues. Unmatched junction bases numbered 6, after V lost 4 bases and J lost 0 bases. CDR3 protein: CASSWTSGLTSYNEQFF. The DNA of the CDR3 is TGTGCCAGCAGCTGGACTAGCGGCCTGACCTCCTACAATGAGCAGTTCTTC.

The gene calls are TRBV14 and TRBJ1-1; D is perhaps TRBD1 (6 bases). The CDR3 sequence is 13 residues long. The germline V gene has CDR1 SGHDN and CDR2 FVKESK. The V gene lost 0 bases and the J gene lost 10 bases, with 12 bases spanning the gap. CDR3 bases: TGTGCCAGCAGCCAAGATATGGGGGCTAGAGCTTTCTTT. Encoded protein: CASSQDMGARAFF.

This clone came up once. The chain is built from TRBV10-3 and TRBJ2-7; D gene uncertain. Germline V gives CDR1 ENHRY, CDR2 SYGVKD. The V and J ends lost 6 bases and 7 bases respectively, with 16 bases between them. The CDR3 extends over 13 amino acids. The CDR3 spells CAIRIDPYSEQYF. The CDR3 DNA follows: TGTGCCATCAGGATCGATCCTTATAGTGAGCAGTACTTC.

The gene calls are TRBV27 and TRBJ1-5; 10 positions match TRBD1. V shed 5 bases, J shed 5 bases, and the junction held 12 bases outside the gene matches. CDR1 is MNHEY and CDR2 is SMNVEV in the germline V gene (reference sequence). CDR3 length equals 17 residues. CDR3 bases: TGTGCCAGCAGTCCTCTCGCTGGGACAGGGGACGATCAGCCCCAGCATTTT. Its translation is CASSPLAGTGDDQPQHF.

The CDR3, as DNA: TGTGCCAGTAAGGCAGGAACGAACACCGGGGAGCTGTTTTTT. It translates to CASKAGTNTGELFF. The genes are TRBV19 and TRBJ2-2; no definite D call. V gave up 7 bases and J gave up 0 bases, with 9 bases separating them. In germline, CDR1 is LNHDA, CDR2 SQIVND (reference sequence). This CDR3 comprises 14 residues. Supplemented by reference TRBV19 and TRBJ2-2, the full variable domain reads DGGITQSPKYLFRKEGQNVTLSCEQNLNHDAMYWYRQDPGQGLRLIYYSQIVNDFQKGDIAEGYSVSREKKESFPLTVTSAQKNPTAFYLCASKAGTNTGELFFGEGSRLTVL.

In its sample, this clone was seen a few times. The J gene is TRBJ1-1, the V gene TRBV7-9; D gene ambiguous. Germline V gene data show CDR1 as SEHNR and CDR2 as FQNEAQ (reference sequence). The germline V and J ends were trimmed by 4 bases and 6 bases, with 18 bases remaining between them. The CDR3 spans 15 residues. CDR3 nucleotides: TGTGCCAGCAGCTCGCGACAATTAACACAATCTGAAGCTTTCTTT. Translating gives CASSSRQLTQSEAFF.

This clone was recorded once. V gene TRBV9 combines with J gene TRBJ1-1; a weak D match, TRBD1 (5 bases). This CDR3 region has 15 residues. The V end was cut by 4 bases, the J end by 2 bases, with 15 bases between. Germline V CDR1 and CDR2: SGDLS, YYNGEE. CDR3 nucleotides: TGTGCCAGCAGCACCCACGGGACGGGTAACACTGAAGCTTTCTTT. It yields the protein CASSTHGTGNTEAFF.

This chain joins TRBV6-1 and TRBJ1-6, with 7 bases identical to TRBD1. Looked up from germline, CDR1 is MNHNS and CDR2 is SASEGT. The CDR3 loop spans 19 amino acids. J lost 0 bases, V lost 4 bases, and 12 bases had no gene match. The CDR3 DNA follows: TGTGCCAGCAGTGCCGGGACAGCCCTTAGGAGCTCCTATAATTCACCCCTCCACTTT. Translation: CASSAGTALRSSYNSPLHF.

The chain uses TRBV30 and TRBJ2-2, with D possibly matching TRBD2 (7 bases). The CDR3 is 14 residues long. Trimming shortened V by 5 bases and J by 5 bases, and 15 bases separated the two germline ends. CDR1 is GTSNPN, CDR2 SVGIG, per germline (reference sequence). The CDR3 DNA follows: TGTGCCTGGGGAAATAGGGGGGGAACCGGGGAGCTGTTTTTT. Its protein product is CAWGNRGGTGELFF.

CDR3 residues: CASSLVVQASGELFF. CDR3 nucleotides: TGTGCCAGCAGCTTGGTAGTACAAGCCAGCGGGGAGCTGTTTTTT. The V call is TRBV5-4, the J call TRBJ2-2, with D hard to call. Germline V gene sequence: CDR1 SGHNT, CDR2 YYREEE (reference sequence). This CDR3 is built from 15 residues. V lost 0 bases and J lost 7, with 13 bases in between.

This chain links TRBV18 with TRBJ2-7; D is tentatively TRBD1 or TRBD2 (5 bases each). Between the trimmed V and J ends, which lost 6 bases and 3 bases, there was a span of 15 bases. The CDR3 consists of 14 residues. CDR1 is KGHSH, CDR2 LQKENI, per germline. The CDR3 DNA reads TGTGCCAGCTCTCGACGGGACGCTAGCTACGAGCAGTACTTC. Translation gives CASSRRDASYEQYF.

This chain joins TRBV11-3 and TRBJ2-7, with TRBD1 matching 7 bases. Germline loops: CDR1 SGHNT, CDR2 YENEEA. V shed 5 bases and J 4 bases; nucleotides not matched to a gene: 11. The CDR3 is 15 amino acids. This CDR3 reads CASSPTGQGVYEQYF. The DNA for the CDR3 is TGTGCCAGCAGCCCTACAGGGCAGGGGGTGTACGAGCAGTACTTC.

CDR3 amino acids: CASSGDPSETQYF. The CDR3 DNA is TGCGCCAGCAGTGGAGACCCCTCAGAGACCCAGTACTTC. The gene calls are TRBV10-1 and TRBJ2-5; D unresolved. This CDR3 is 13 amino acids long. Germline V lookup: CDR1 WNHNN, CDR2 SYGVQD (reference sequence). V shed 4 bases and J shed 4 bases, with 10 bases lying between them.

This chain uses TRBV7-6 with TRBJ2-5; no definite D call. The CDR3 sequence is 12 residues long. From germline, CDR1 is SGHVS and CDR2 FNYEAQ. The V end was cut by 2 bases, the J end by 2 bases, with 3 bases between. The CDR3 DNA reads TGTGCCAGCAGCTTAAGGCAAGAGACCCAGTACTTC. Translating it yields CASSLRQETQYF.

This clone was counted only a few times. This chain links TRBV18 with TRBJ1-6, with D unresolved. The CDR3 contains 14 residues. The V gene's germline CDR1 is KGHSH and CDR2 LQKENI. V lost 2 bases and J lost 5, with 7 bases in between. As DNA, the CDR3 is TGTGCCAGCTCACCAGGGTACCATAATTCACCCCTCCACTTT. Translation: CASSPGYHNSPLHF.

The V call is TRBV10-1, the J call TRBJ2-7; D tentatively reads TRBD1 or TRBD2 (5 bases each). CDR1 and CDR2 (germline): WNHNN, SYGVQD (reference sequence). The CDR3 loop spans 16 amino acids. Deletions cut 7 bases from V and 0 bases from J, with 19 bases between. This CDR3 reads CASMTPSGAISYEQYF. DNA of the CDR3: TGCGCCAGCATGACACCTTCCGGGGCCATCTCCTACGAGCAGTACTTC.

The chain uses TRBV2 and TRBJ2-5; 7 nucleotides line up with TRBD1. With 5 bases clipped from V and 3 bases from J, the junction kept 6 bases outside the gene matches. The germline V gene has CDR1 SNHLY and CDR2 FYNNEI. The CDR3 is made up of 14 amino acids. DNA of the CDR3: TGTGCCAGCAGTTCCTGGACAGGCGAAGAGACCCAGTACTTC. Its protein product is CASSSWTGEETQYF.

This clone was seen a few times. The chain joins TRBV11-2 to TRBJ2-7; weak D call: TRBD2 (5 bases). This CDR3 has 12 residues. V was shortened by 1 base and J by 5 bases, with 6 bases between the two germline ends. Germline assignment: CDR1 SGHAT and CDR2 FQNNGV. DNA for the CDR3: TGTGCCAGCAGCTTAGCGAGGGACGAGCAGTACTTC. This codes for CASSLARDEQYF. Complete variable domain (other parts from reference TRBV11-2 and TRBJ2-7): EAGVAQSPRYKIIEKRQSVAFWCNPISGHATLYWYQQILGQGPKLLIQFQNNGVVDDSQLPKDRFSAERLKGVDSTLKIQPAKLEDSAVYLCASSLARDEQYFGPGTRLTVT.

The CDR3 reads CASSDTRGVQYF. Here the CDR3 DNA reads TGTGCCAGCAGCGACACCCGGGGTGTTCAGTACTTC. The chain carries TRBV2 and TRBJ2-4; D is perhaps TRBD2 (5 bases). CDR1 SNHLY and CDR2 FYNNEI come from the germline V gene. The CDR3 totals 12 residues. V was pared by 6 bases and J by 11 bases, with 14 bases between.

The sample holds a few counts of this clone. The rearrangement uses TRBV28 and TRBJ2-5; D is perhaps TRBD1 (5 bases). Germline CDR1 MDHEN, CDR2 SYDVKM. The CDR3 runs 15 residues. V dropped 1 base and J dropped 2 bases, with 11 bases sitting between them. CDR3 bases: TGTGCCAGCAGTTTATACGGACAACTTCAAGAGACCCAGTACTTC. Translation gives CASSLYGQLQETQYF.